A selection of T cell receptor beta chains follows, all from one sample in a study of T cell changes during pregnancy in multiple sclerosis. The method was immunoSEQ multiplex PCR; TCRdb's version includes in-frame clones alone and lacks a portion of them. Counted here are 50,000 or so clones, roughly 94% occurring once; the ten biggest clones make up less than 6.5%. The sample consisted of CD8+ T cells from peripheral blood mononuclear cells, taken in the first trimester of pregnancy. The receptors were gathered from a female donor with multiple sclerosis, enrolled in a pregnancy study. Both conserved end residues are part of each CDR3. Fields, in order: J gene, V gene, D gene, clone size, CDR3 protein, CDR3 DNA. D genes are given only for firm matches. Part of the rows lack a size; the others show once, few, many or a class for expanded clones.

TRBJ2-5,TRBV5-4,TRBD1,NA,CASSLGDRGRSGTQYF,TGTGCCAGCAGCTTAGGGGACAGGGGGCGTTCGGGGACCCAGTACTTC
TRBJ1-3,TRBV9,NA,NA,CASSSYSGGNTIYF,TGTGCCAGCAGCTCGTACAGCGGTGGAAACACCATATATTTT
TRBJ2-4,TRBV7-9,TRBD2,NA,CASSNLAEYKNIQYF,TGTGCCAGCAGCAACCTAGCGGAATATAAAAACATTCAGTACTTC
TRBJ2-7,TRBV2,NA,NA,CASSRRAYEQYF,TGTGCCAGCAGTAGGAGGGCCTACGAGCAGTACTTC
TRBJ2-2,TRBV6-1,NA,NA,CASSVKNTGELFF,TGTGCCAGCAGTGTCAAAAACACCGGGGAGCTGTTTTTT
TRBJ2-7,TRBV15,NA,NA,CATSGRVNSYEQYF,TGTGCCACCAGCGGCAGGGTAAACTCCTACGAGCAGTACTTC
TRBJ2-3,TRBV9,TRBD1,NA,CASSFHDRVSDTQYF,TGTGCCAGCAGCTTTCACGACAGGGTATCAGATACGCAGTATTTT
TRBJ2-3,TRBV6-5,NA,once,CASSSSGLSTDTQYF,TGTGCCAGCAGCTCGAGCGGGCTAAGCACAGATACGCAGTATTTT
TRBJ2-3,TRBV19,NA,NA,CASSYRDTPDTQYF,TGTGCCAGTAGCTACCGGGACACCCCAGATACGCAGTATTTT
TRBJ1-1,TRBV5-8,NA,NA,CASSFQGATEAFF,TGTGCCAGCAGTTTCCAGGGTGCCACTGAAGCTTTCTTT
TRBJ2-1,TRBV27,TRBD1,once,CASSHRGAYNEQFF,TGTGCCAGCAGTCACAGGGGGGCCTACAATGAGCAGTTCTTC
TRBJ1-2,TRBV18,TRBD1,NA,CASSPSGTGGYYGYTF,TGTGCCAGCTCACCATCCGGGACAGGGGGCTACTATGGCTACACCTTC
TRBJ1-2,TRBV19,TRBD1,NA,CASSGQGVRNYGYTF,TGTGCCAGTAGCGGACAGGGTGTACGAAACTATGGCTACACCTTC
TRBJ2-7,TRBV5-6,TRBD1,NA,CASSFRGPPSYEQYF,TGTGCCAGCAGCTTTAGGGGGCCACCCTCCTACGAGCAGTACTTC
TRBJ2-3,TRBV9,TRBD1,NA,CASSEGQGGSTDTQYF,TGTGCCAGCAGCGAGGGACAGGGAGGAAGCACAGATACGCAGTATTTT